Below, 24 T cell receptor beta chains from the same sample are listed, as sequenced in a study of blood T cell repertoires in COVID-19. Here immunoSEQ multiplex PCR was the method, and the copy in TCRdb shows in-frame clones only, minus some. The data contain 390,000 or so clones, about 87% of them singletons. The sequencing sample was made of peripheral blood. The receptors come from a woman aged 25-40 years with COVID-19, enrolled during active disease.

DNA for the CDR3: TGTGCCAGTAGATTCGGCGGGGAGAACACCGGGGAGCTGTTTTTT. This sequence encodes CASRFGGENTGELFF. The chain couples TRBV19 to TRBJ2-2, with D tentatively TRBD2 (6 bases). CDR3 size: 15 residues. Germline V gene sequence: CDR1 LNHDA, CDR2 SQIVND (reference sequence). Trimming took 6 bases from V and 1 from J, leaving 12 bases between them.

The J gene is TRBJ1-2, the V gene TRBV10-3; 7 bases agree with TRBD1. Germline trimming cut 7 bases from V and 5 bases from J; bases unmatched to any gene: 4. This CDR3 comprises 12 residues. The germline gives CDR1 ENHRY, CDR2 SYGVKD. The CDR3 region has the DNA TGTGCCATCACTGACAGGGAATATGGCTACACCTTC. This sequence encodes CAITDREYGYTF.

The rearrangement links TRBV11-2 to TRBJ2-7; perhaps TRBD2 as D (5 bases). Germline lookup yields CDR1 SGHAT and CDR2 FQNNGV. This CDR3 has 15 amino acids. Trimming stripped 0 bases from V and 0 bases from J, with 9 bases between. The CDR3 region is CASSLERGPSYEQYF. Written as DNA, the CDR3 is TGTGCCAGCAGCTTAGAACGGGGTCCCTCCTACGAGCAGTACTTC.

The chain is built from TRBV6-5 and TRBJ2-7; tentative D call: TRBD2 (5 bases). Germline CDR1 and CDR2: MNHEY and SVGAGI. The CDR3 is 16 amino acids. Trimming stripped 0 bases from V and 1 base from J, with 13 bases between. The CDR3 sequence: CASSYSMRAVSYEQYF. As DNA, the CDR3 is TGTGCCAGCAGTTACTCGATGAGGGCGGTATCCTACGAGCAGTACTTC.

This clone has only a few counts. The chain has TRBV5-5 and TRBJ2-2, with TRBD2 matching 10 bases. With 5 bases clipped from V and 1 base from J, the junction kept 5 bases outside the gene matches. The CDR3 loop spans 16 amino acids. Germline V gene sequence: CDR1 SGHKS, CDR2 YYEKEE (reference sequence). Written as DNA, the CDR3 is TGTGCCAGCAGATTTACTAGCGGGGTGAACACCGGGGAGCTGTTTTTT. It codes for CASRFTSGVNTGELFF.

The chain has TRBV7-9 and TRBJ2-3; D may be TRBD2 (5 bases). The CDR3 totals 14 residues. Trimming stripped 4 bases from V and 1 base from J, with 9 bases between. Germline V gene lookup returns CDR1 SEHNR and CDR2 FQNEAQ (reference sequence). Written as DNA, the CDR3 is TGTGCCAGCAGCTATCACGGGGGCACAGATACGCAGTATTTT. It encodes CASSYHGGTDTQYF.

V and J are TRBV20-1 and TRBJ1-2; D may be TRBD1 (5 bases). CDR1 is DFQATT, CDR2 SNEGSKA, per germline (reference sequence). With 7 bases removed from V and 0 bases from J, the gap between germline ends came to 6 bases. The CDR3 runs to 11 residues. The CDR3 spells CSGQSNYGYTF. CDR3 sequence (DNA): TGCAGTGGACAGTCTAACTATGGCTACACCTTC.

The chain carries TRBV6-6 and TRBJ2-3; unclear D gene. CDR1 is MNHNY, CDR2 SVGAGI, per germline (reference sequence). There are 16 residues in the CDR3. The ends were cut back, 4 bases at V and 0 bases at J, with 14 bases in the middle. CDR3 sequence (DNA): TGTGCCAGCAGTTCCCCCCTGTTATTGAGCACAGATACGCAGTATTTT. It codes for CASSSPLLLSTDTQYF.

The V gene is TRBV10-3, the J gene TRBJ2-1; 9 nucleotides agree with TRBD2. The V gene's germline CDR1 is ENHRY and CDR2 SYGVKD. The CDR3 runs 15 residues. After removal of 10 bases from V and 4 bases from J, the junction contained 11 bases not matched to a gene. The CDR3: CATADSGGQYNEQFF. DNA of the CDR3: TGTGCCACCGCGGATAGCGGGGGACAATACAATGAGCAGTTCTTC.

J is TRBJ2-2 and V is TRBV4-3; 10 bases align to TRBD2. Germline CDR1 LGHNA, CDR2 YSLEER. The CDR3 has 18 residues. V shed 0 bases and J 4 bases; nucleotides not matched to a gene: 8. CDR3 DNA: TGCGCCAGCAGCCAAGAGAGCCTAGCGGGGGCGTTCACCGGGGAGCTGTTTTTT. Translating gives CASSQESLAGAFTGELFF.

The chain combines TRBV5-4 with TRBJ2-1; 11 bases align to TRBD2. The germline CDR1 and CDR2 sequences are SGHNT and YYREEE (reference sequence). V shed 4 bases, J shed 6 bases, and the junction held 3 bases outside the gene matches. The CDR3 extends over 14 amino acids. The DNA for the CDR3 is TGTGCCAGCAGCCTTAGCGGGAGGGTCAATGAGCAGTTCTTC. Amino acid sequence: CASSLSGRVNEQFF.

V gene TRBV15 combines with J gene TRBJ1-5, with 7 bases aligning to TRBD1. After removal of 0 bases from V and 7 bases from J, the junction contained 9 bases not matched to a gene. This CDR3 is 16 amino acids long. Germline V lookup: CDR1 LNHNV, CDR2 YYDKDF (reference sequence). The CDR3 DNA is TGTGCCACCAGCAGAGATTTGGGGGCAGGGGGGCAGCCCCAGCATTTT. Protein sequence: CATSRDLGAGGQPQHF.

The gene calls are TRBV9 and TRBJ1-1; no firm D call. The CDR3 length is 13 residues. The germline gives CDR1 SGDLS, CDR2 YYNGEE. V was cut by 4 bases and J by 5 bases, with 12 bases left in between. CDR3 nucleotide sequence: TGTGCCAGCAGCCCAAGAGGGAGTACTGAAGCTTTCTTT. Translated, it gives CASSPRGSTEAFF.

CDR3 region: CASRGRLASGETQYF. The CDR3 region has the DNA TGTGCCAGCAGGGGGAGACTAGCGTCAGGGGAGACCCAGTACTTC. V gene TRBV2 combines with J gene TRBJ2-5, with 8 positions matching TRBD2. The CDR3 is 15 amino acids. CDR1 is SNHLY and CDR2 is FYNNEI in the germline V gene. With 6 bases clipped from V and 5 bases from J, the junction kept 11 bases outside the gene matches.

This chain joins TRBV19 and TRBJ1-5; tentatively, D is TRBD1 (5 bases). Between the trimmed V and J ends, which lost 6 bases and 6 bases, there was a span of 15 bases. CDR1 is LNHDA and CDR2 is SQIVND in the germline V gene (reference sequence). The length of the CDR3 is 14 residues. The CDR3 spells CASRVLITGQPQHF. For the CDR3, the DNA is TGTGCCAGTAGAGTCCTCATCACAGGTCAGCCCCAGCATTTT.

CDR3 region: CASSQEEIGGRTYNEQFF. The CDR3, as DNA: TGTGCCAGCAGCCAAGAGGAAATTGGCGGGAGGACCTACAATGAGCAGTTCTTC. The rearrangement joins TRBV4-2 to TRBJ2-1; 8 bases map to TRBD2. Germline V gives CDR1 LGHNA, CDR2 YNFKEQ. The CDR3 has 18 residues. Losses at the gene ends were 0 bases for V and 2 bases for J; bases not matched to a gene: 9.

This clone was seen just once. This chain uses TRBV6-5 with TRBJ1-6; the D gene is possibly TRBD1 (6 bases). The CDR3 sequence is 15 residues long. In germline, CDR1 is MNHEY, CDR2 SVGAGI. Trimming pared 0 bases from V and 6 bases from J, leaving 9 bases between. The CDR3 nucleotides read TGTGCCAGCAGTTACTCGGACAGTTTTAATTCACCCCTCCACTTT. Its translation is CASSYSDSFNSPLHF.

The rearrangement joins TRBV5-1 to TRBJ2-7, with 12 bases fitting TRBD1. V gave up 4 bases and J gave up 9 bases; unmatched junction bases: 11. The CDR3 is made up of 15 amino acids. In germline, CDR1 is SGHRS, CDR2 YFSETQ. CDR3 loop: CASSRARDRGQGQYF. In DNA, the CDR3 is TGCGCCAGCAGCCGCGCGAGGGACAGGGGGCAAGGGCAGTACTTC. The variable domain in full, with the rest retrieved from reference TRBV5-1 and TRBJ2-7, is KAGVTQTPRYLIKTRGQQVTLSCSPISGHRSVSWYQQTPGQGLQFLFEYFSETQRNKGNFPGRFSGRQFSNSRSEMNVSTLELGDSALYLCASSRARDRGQGQYFGPGTRLTVT.

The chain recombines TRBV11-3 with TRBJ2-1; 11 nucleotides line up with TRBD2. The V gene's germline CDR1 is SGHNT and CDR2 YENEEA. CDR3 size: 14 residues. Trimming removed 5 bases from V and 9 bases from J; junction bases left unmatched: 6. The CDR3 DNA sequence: TGTGCCAGCAGCCACCGTAGCGGGGGGGGTGAGCAGTTCTTC. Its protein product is CASSHRSGGGEQFF.

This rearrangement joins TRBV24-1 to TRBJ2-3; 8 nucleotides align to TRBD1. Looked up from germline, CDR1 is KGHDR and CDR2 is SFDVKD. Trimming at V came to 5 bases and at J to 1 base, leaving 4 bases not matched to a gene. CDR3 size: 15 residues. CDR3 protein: CATSALDRGTDTQYF. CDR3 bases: TGTGCCACCAGTGCCTTGGACAGGGGCACAGATACGCAGTATTTT.

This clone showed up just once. CDR3 sequence reads: CASSFTTGTSGSASYEQYF. The CDR3 region has the DNA TGTGCCAGCAGTTTTACTACCGGGACTAGCGGGAGCGCATCCTACGAGCAGTACTTC. The chain couples TRBV11-2 to TRBJ2-7, with TRBD2 matching over 14 bases. The CDR3 is made up of 19 amino acids. CDR1 and CDR2 from the germline V gene are SGHAT and FQNNGV. Trimming removed 6 bases from V and 1 base from J; junction bases left unmatched: 14.

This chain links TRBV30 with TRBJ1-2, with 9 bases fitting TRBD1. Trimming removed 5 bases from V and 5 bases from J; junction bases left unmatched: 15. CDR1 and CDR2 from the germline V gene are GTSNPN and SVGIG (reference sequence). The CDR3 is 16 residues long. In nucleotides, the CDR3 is TGTGCCTGGTCCGTTGGGACAGGGTCGTTGTGGTATGGCTACACCTTC. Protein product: CAWSVGTGSLWYGYTF. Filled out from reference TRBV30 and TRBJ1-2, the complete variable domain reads SQTIHQWPATLVQPVGSPLSLECTVEGTSNPNLYWYRQAAGRGLQLLFYSVGIGQISSEVPQNLSASRPQDRQFILSSKKLLLSDSGFYLCAWSVGTGSLWYGYTFGSGTRLTVV.

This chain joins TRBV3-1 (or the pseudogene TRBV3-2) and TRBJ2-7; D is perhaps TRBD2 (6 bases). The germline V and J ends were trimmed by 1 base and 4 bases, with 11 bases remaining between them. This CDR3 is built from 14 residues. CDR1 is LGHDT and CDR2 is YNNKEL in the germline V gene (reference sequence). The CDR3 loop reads CASSQGDSSYEQYF. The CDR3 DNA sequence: TGTGCCAGCAGCCAAGGGGACTCCTCATACGAGCAGTACTTC.

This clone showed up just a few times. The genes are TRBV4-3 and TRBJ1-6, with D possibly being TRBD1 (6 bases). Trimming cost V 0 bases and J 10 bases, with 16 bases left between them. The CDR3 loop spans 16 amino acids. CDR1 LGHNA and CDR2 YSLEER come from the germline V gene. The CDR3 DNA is TGCGCCAGCAGCCAAGACAGGGGAGGGGCAGGGTCACCCCTCCACTTT. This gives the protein CASSQDRGGAGSPLHF.